This T cell receptor beta chain was found in a study of graft-versus-host responses after intestinal transplantation. Study-level findings and limits: Researchers found GvH clones in recipient marrow, and some showed up first in ileum or blood.

In the case of this clone: The antigen is not known.

Using immunoSEQ multiplex PCR, the repertoire was profiled, and TCRdb retains in-frame clones only, with some absent. The sample includes approximately 92,000 clones, 80% to 95% of them seen just once. The CDR3 spans 16 residues. The germline V gene encodes CDR1 MDHEN and CDR2 SYDVKM. With 4 bases clipped from V and 0 bases from J, the junction kept 5 bases outside the gene matches. The rearrangement links TRBV28 to TRBJ2-1; 8 bases align to TRBD2. The source is a human donor who received an intestinal transplant. The starting material was unstimulated CD8+ T cells sorted from spleen or lymph node cells, obtained before intestinal transplant. The CDR3 loop is CASSSPGTSSYNEQFF. The CDR3 bases are TGTGCCAGCAGTTCTCCCGGGACTAGCTCCTACAATGAGCAGTTCTTC.